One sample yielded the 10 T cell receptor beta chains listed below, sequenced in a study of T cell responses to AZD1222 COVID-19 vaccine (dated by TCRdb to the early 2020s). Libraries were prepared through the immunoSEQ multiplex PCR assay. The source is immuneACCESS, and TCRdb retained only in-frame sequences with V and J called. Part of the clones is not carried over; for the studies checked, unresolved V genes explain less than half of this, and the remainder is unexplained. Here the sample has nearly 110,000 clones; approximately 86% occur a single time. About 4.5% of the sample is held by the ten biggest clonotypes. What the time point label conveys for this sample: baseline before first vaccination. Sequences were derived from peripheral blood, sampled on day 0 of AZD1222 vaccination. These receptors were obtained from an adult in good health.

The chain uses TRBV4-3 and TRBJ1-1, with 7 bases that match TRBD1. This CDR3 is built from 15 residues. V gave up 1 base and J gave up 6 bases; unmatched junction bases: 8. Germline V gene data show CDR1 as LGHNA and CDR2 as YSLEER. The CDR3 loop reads CASSQGGAGGAEAFF. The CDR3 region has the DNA TGCGCCAGCAGCCAAGGAGGGGCAGGGGGTGCTGAAGCTTTCTTT.

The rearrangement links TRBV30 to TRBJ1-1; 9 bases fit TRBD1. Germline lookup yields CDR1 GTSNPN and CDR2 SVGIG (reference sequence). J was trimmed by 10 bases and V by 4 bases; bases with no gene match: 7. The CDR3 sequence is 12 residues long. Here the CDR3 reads CAWNSDRGAAFF. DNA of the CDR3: TGTGCCTGGAATTCGGACAGGGGTGCAGCTTTCTTT.

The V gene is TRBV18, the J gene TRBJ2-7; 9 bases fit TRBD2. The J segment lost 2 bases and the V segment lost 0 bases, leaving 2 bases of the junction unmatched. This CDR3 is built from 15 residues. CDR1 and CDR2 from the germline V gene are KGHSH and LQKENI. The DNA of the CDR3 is TGTGCCAGCTCACCACCCGCGGGAGGGCCCTACGAGCAGTACTTC. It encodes CASSPPAGGPYEQYF.

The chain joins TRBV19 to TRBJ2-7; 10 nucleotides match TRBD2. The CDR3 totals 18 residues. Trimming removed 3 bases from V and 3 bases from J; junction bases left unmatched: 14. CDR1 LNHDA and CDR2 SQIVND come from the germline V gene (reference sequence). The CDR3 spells CASSIPGSSGGPDYEQYF. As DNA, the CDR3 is TGTGCCAGTAGTATCCCCGGGTCTAGCGGGGGCCCGGACTACGAGCAGTACTTC.

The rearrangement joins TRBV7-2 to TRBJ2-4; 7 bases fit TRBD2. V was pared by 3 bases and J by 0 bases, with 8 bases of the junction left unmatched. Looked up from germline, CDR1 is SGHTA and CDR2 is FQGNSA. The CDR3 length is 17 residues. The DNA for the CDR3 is TGTGCCAGCAGCTTGTATGCGGGAGAGTTAGCCAAAAACATTCAGTACTTC. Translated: CASSLYAGELAKNIQYF.

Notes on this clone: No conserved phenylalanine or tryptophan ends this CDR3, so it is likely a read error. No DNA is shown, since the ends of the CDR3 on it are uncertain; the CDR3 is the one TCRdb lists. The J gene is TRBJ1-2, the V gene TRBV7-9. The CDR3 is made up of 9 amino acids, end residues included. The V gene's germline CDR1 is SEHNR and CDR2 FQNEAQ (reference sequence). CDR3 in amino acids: CASSPPPVL.

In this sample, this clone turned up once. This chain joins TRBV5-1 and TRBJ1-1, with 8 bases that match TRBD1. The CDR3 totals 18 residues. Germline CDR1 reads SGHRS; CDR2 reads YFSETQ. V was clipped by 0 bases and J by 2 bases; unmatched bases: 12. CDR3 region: CASSLEGRTGTLNTEAFF. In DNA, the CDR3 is TGCGCCAGCAGCTTGGAGGGGCGGACAGGGACGCTTAACACTGAAGCTTTCTTT.

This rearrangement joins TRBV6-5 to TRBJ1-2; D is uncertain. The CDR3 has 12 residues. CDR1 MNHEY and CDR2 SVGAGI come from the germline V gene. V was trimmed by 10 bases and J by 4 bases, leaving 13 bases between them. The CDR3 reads CATLSGLYGYTF. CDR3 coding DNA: TGTGCCACCTTATCGGGCCTCTATGGCTACACCTTC.

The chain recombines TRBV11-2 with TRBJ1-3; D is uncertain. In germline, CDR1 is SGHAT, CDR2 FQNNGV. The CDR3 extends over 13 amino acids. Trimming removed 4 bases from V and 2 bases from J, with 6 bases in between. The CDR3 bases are TGTGCCAGCAGCTACGTCACTGGAAACACCATATATTTT. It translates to CASSYVTGNTIYF.

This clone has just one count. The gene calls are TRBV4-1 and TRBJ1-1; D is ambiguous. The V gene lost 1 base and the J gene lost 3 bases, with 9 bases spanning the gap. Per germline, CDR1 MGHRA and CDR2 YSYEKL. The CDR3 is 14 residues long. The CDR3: CASSQAITDTEAFF. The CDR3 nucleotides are TGCGCCAGCAGCCAAGCTATAACAGACACTGAAGCTTTCTTT.